This TCR beta chain was observed in a study of blood T cell repertoires in COVID-19. Per the original methods: Nucleated cell number was recorded as an estimate derived from reference gene primer amplification. Profiled with immunoSEQ multiplex PCR; TCRdb holds only in-frame clones, not every one. The DNA was the basis for D and trimming; V, J and clone size are from that table. The sample records roughly 110,000 clones, 84% being singletons. This CDR3 is 15 amino acids long. The V end lost 2 bases, the J end lost 1 base, and 11 bases lay between the germline ends. CDR1 is SGHTA, CDR2 FQGTGA, per germline.

The source is a woman aged 40 to 50 with acute or convalescent COVID-19. The genes are TRBV7-3 and TRBJ1-1; no definite D call. Sequences were obtained from peripheral blood. The CDR3 protein is CASSLDWAANTEAFF. Written as DNA, the CDR3 is TGTGCCAGCAGCTTAGATTGGGCAGCGAACACTGAAGCTTTCTTT.